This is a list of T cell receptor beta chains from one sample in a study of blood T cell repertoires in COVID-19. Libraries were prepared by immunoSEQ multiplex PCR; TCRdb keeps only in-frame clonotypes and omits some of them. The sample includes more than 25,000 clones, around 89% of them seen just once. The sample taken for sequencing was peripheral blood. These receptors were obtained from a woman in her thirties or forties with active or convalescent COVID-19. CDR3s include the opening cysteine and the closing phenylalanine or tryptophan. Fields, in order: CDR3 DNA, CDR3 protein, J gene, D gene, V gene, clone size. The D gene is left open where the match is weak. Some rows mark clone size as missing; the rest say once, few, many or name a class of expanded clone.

DNA: TGCGCCAGCAGCCAAGGGATGCAGGCAGATACGCAGTATTTT
CDR3: CASSQGMQADTQYF
J: TRBJ2-3
D: .
V: TRBV4-3
size: .

DNA: TGTGCCAGCAGCCCGACGGTTCAACAGGAAAAACTGTTTTTT
CDR3: CASSPTVQQEKLFF
J: TRBJ1-4
D: .
V: TRBV9
size: .

DNA: TGTGCCTGGACCATGAGGGGGTATGAGCAGTTCTTC
CDR3: CAWTMRGYEQFF
J: TRBJ2-1
D: .
V: TRBV30
size: .

DNA: TGTGCCAGCAGCCTAAGGGAGACTACGGAGCAGTACTTC
CDR3: CASSLRETTEQYF
J: TRBJ2-7
D: .
V: TRBV7-3
size: .

DNA: TGCGCCAGCAGCTGGGAGGGGACAGGGATTTCCTACGAGCAGTACTTC
CDR3: CASSWEGTGISYEQYF
J: TRBJ2-7
D: TRBD1
V: TRBV5-1
size: .

DNA: TGTGCCAGCAGTTACAGGTTCCGAGGGGGTGCGGGAGCGATCCCAGACATTCAGTACTTC
CDR3: CASSYRFRGGAGAIPDIQYF
J: TRBJ2-4
D: .
V: TRBV27
size: .

DNA: TGTGCCAGCAGCGTAACGGCTAGCGGGAGAACGGGGGAGCAGTACTTC
CDR3: CASSVTASGRTGEQYF
J: TRBJ2-7
D: TRBD2
V: TRBV9
size: .

DNA: TGTGCCAGCAGTTTTCCCCCTAGCGCGGGGAGCTCCTACAATGAGCAGTTCTTC
CDR3: CASSFPPSAGSSYNEQFF
J: TRBJ2-1
D: .
V: TRBV27
size: .

DNA: TGTGCCAGCAGTGAACTTAGCAATCAGCCCCAGCATTTT
CDR3: CASSELSNQPQHF
J: TRBJ1-5
D: .
V: TRBV6-1
size: .

DNA: TGTGCCAGCAGTGAAGGTTCCGGGATCTTCGGCAATGAGCAGTTCTTC
CDR3: CASSEGSGIFGNEQFF
J: TRBJ2-1
D: .
V: TRBV2
size: .

DNA: TGTGCCAGCAGCTTAGGACTAGCGGCTAGCTCCTACAATGAGCAGTTCTTC
CDR3: CASSLGLAASSYNEQFF
J: TRBJ2-1
D: TRBD2
V: TRBV11-3
size: .

DNA: TGCGCCAGCAGTCCTACTGAGGGGGCTCAAAACACCGGGGAGCTGTTTTTT
CDR3: CASSPTEGAQNTGELFF
J: TRBJ2-2
D: TRBD1
V: TRBV23-1
size: .

DNA: TGCGCCAGCAGCTTGAACCCCGGGCTGCGTGGACAGAACTCCTACGAGCAGTACTTC
CDR3: CASSLNPGLRGQNSYEQYF
J: TRBJ2-7
D: .
V: TRBV5-1
size: .

DNA: TGTGCCTCCGGACAGGGGGCTGGGACCGGGGAGCTGTTTTTT
CDR3: CASGQGAGTGELFF
J: TRBJ2-2
D: TRBD1
V: TRBV24-1
size: few

DNA: TGTGCCAGTAGTTGGCGGGGGACCCTTAATGAGCAGTTCTTC
CDR3: CASSWRGTLNEQFF
J: TRBJ2-1
D: TRBD2
V: TRBV19
size: .

DNA: TGTGCTAGTGTTGAACAGGGTTCGCGAGAGACCCAGTACTTC
CDR3: CASVEQGSRETQYF
J: TRBJ2-5
D: .
V: TRBV12-5
size: .

DNA: TGTGCCAGCAGCAAAGGGACAGGGGGGAGCAATCAGCCCCAGCATTTT
CDR3: CASSKGTGGSNQPQHF
J: TRBJ1-5
D: TRBD1
V: TRBV7-8
size: .

DNA: TGTGCCAGCAGCGATCGAGCCCCCGAGCAGTACTTC
CDR3: CASSDRAPEQYF
J: TRBJ2-7
D: .
V: TRBV7-8
size: .

DNA: TGTGCCAGCAGCGTAGGGCTAGCGGATAATACCTACGAGCAGTACTTC
CDR3: CASSVGLADNTYEQYF
J: TRBJ2-7
D: TRBD2
V: TRBV9
size: .

DNA: TGTGCCAGCAGTTTTACGGCCGGGACAGGGAGCTCCTACGAGCAGTACTTC
CDR3: CASSFTAGTGSSYEQYF
J: TRBJ2-7
D: TRBD1
V: TRBV28
size: .

DNA: TGTGCCAGTACCCCGGTCTTCTCTGGAAACACCATATATTTT
CDR3: CASTPVFSGNTIYF
J: TRBJ1-3
D: .
V: TRBV19
size: .

DNA: TGTGCCAGCAGTTTCGGATACCGGTTCGGAGCCGCCAAAAACATTCAGTACTTC
CDR3: CASSFGYRFGAAKNIQYF
J: TRBJ2-4
D: .
V: TRBV28
size: once

DNA: TGTGCCAGCAGTTTAAAGGTTGGGCCGACATTAAACTATGGCTACACCTTC
CDR3: CASSLKVGPTLNYGYTF
J: TRBJ1-2
D: .
V: TRBV28
size: once

DNA: TGTGCCAGCAGTTTATTTGCCGGGACAGGGGTCAGCTATGGCTACACCTTC
CDR3: CASSLFAGTGVSYGYTF
J: TRBJ1-2
D: TRBD1
V: TRBV27
size: .

DNA: TGTGCCAGCAGCCGCGGGGTTCGGGCAGATACGCAGTATTTT
CDR3: CASSRGVRADTQYF
J: TRBJ2-3
D: .
V: TRBV3-1/TRBV3-2
size: .

DNA: TGCGCCAGCAGCTTGGACAGCTCTGGGGCCAACGTCCTGACTTTC
CDR3: CASSLDSSGANVLTF
J: TRBJ2-6
D: .
V: TRBV5-1
size: .

DNA: TGCGCCAGCAGCTCCGCCTCAGGGGATGGTGGCTACACCTTC
CDR3: CASSSASGDGGYTF
J: TRBJ1-2
D: .
V: TRBV5-1
size: .

DNA: TGTGCCAGCAGCGCGGACAGGGGAGGGTTCACTGAAGCTTTCTTT
CDR3: CASSADRGGFTEAFF
J: TRBJ1-1
D: TRBD1
V: TRBV7-3
size: few

DNA: TGTGCCAGTAGCCCTCAGCCGGGACAGGGGTTGGATACGCAGTATTTT
CDR3: CASSPQPGQGLDTQYF
J: TRBJ2-3
D: TRBD1
V: TRBV19
size: .

DNA: TGCAGCGTTGAAATCCAGGGGATTAGTGGCTACACCTTC
CDR3: CSVEIQGISGYTF
J: TRBJ1-2
D: .
V: TRBV29-1
size: .

DNA: TGCGCCAGCGTGCAGGGGTTAGGGGAGACCCAGTACTTC
CDR3: CASVQGLGETQYF
J: TRBJ2-5
D: .
V: TRBV5-1
size: .

DNA: TGTGCCAGCAGTTACCGGGAGTACCAAGAGACCCAGTACTTC
CDR3: CASSYREYQETQYF
J: TRBJ2-5
D: .
V: TRBV6-5
size: .

DNA: TGTGCCAGCAGTGAGTCAGGGGGCGTCGCAAATTCACCCCTCCACTTT
CDR3: CASSESGGVANSPLHF
J: TRBJ1-6
D: TRBD1
V: TRBV2
size: .

DNA: TGTGCCTGGAGCCGGGGTAGCGGGAAAGAGACCCAGTACTTC
CDR3: CAWSRGSGKETQYF
J: TRBJ2-5
D: TRBD2
V: TRBV30
size: once

DNA: TGTGCCAGCAGTTTACAGGCAGGTGGCTACACCTTC
CDR3: CASSLQAGGYTF
J: TRBJ1-2
D: .
V: TRBV12-3/TRBV12-4
size: once

DNA: TGTGCCAGCAGCCCAGGGGCAGCCAGAGCCCGTGAAGCTTTCTTT
CDR3: CASSPGAARAREAFF
J: TRBJ1-1
D: .
V: TRBV9
size: .

DNA: TGCGCCAGCAGCCAAGATACCAGGCTCACTGAAGCTTTCTTT
CDR3: CASSQDTRLTEAFF
J: TRBJ1-1
D: .
V: TRBV4-3
size: .

DNA: TGTGCCTGGAGTTCGGGGCAGGGGGATAGAAACACCATATATTTT
CDR3: CAWSSGQGDRNTIYF
J: TRBJ1-3
D: TRBD1
V: TRBV30
size: .

DNA: TGTGCCAGCAGCCAAGAGGCGACTAGCTGGCAGACCCAGTACTTC
CDR3: CASSQEATSWQTQYF
J: TRBJ2-5
D: TRBD2
V: TRBV4-2
size: .

DNA: TGCGCCAGCAGCACGTCAACAGGGGAGAAGGGTAATCGGGGCTACACCTTC
CDR3: CASSTSTGEKGNRGYTF
J: TRBJ1-2
D: TRBD1
V: TRBV5-1
size: .

DNA: TGTGCTAGCAGCCCGGTAGCGGGTAACAATGAGCAGTTCTTC
CDR3: CASSPVAGNNEQFF
J: TRBJ2-1
D: TRBD2
V: TRBV7-7
size: .

DNA: TGTGCCAGCAGCCTCCTCCCGTCTAGCTCCTACAATGAGCAGTTCTTC
CDR3: CASSLLPSSSYNEQFF
J: TRBJ2-1
D: .
V: TRBV21-1
size: .

DNA: TGTGCTAGCAGCTTAGTGGGTAGGTGTCGAACCCGGGGCGAGCAGTACTTC
CDR3: CASSLVGRCRTRGEQYF
J: TRBJ2-7
D: .
V: TRBV7-7
size: .

DNA: TGTGCCTGGAGACAAGGGGATGGCTACACCTTC
CDR3: CAWRQGDGYTF
J: TRBJ1-2
D: .
V: TRBV30
size: .

DNA: TGTGCCAGCAGCGACGACAGGGGGTTACAAGAGACCCAGTACTTC
CDR3: CASSDDRGLQETQYF
J: TRBJ2-5
D: TRBD1
V: TRBV7-2
size: few

DNA: TGTGCCAGCAGTTTACAACAGGGGTGGTACGAGCAGTACTTC
CDR3: CASSLQQGWYEQYF
J: TRBJ2-7
D: TRBD1
V: TRBV27
size: few

DNA: TGTGCCAGCAGTTTAGTTTCGGGTACCCCCGTAGCTGAAGCTTTCTTT
CDR3: CASSLVSGTPVAEAFF
J: TRBJ1-1
D: .
V: TRBV27
size: .

DNA: TGCGCCAGCAGCTTAGGACTACTTAGCACAGATACGCAGTATTTT
CDR3: CASSLGLLSTDTQYF
J: TRBJ2-3
D: .
V: TRBV5-1
size: .

DNA: TGTGCCAGCAGCTTAGCGGGGGCCTACGAGCAGTACTTC
CDR3: CASSLAGAYEQYF
J: TRBJ2-7
D: TRBD2
V: TRBV7-3
size: .

DNA: TGTGCCAGCAGTATTGGGACTGCGAACACTGAAGCTTTCTTT
CDR3: CASSIGTANTEAFF
J: TRBJ1-1
D: .
V: TRBV2
size: .

DNA: TGTGCCAGCAGTGACTCGGGGCTGGTAGCGGGACGTCAGGGGAATGAGCAGTTCTTC
CDR3: CASSDSGLVAGRQGNEQFF
J: TRBJ2-1
D: TRBD2
V: TRBV6-4
size: .

DNA: TGCGCCAGCAGCCAAGTGGCGGGACAGGGAGTTTACGAGCAGTACTTC
CDR3: CASSQVAGQGVYEQYF
J: TRBJ2-7
D: TRBD1
V: TRBV4-1
size: .

DNA: TGTGCCAGCAGCAGCACGGACAGGGACGGCTACACCTTC
CDR3: CASSSTDRDGYTF
J: TRBJ1-2
D: TRBD1
V: TRBV28
size: few

DNA: TGTGCCAGCAGTCCTGACAGGGTCTCTGGCTACACCTTC
CDR3: CASSPDRVSGYTF
J: TRBJ1-2
D: TRBD1
V: TRBV28
size: .